This passage covers 11 T cell receptor beta chains from one sample sequenced in a study of CDR3 diversity in severe acne. From the PCR reads, TCRdb called clonotypes with MiXCR, one entry per CDR3 protein. The data show tens of thousands of distinct CDR3 sequences, around 49% seen once. Sequencing was performed on blood. All receptors derive from a male donor in good health, without acne.

The rearrangement uses TRBV10-3 and TRBJ2-5; 7 bases map to TRBD2. The CDR3 covers 13 residues. Trimming removed 3 bases from V and 6 bases from J; junction bases left unmatched: 4. Germline CDR1 ENHRY, CDR2 SYGVKD. The CDR3 loop is CAISDGGGKTQYF. CDR3 nucleotides: TGTGCCATCAGTGACGGGGGAGGGAAGACCCAGTACTTC.

Points on this clonotype: Since no conserved phenylalanine or tryptophan closes the CDR3, a read error is the likely cause. The DNA is left out, because the CDR3 cannot be placed on it with certainty; the CDR3 is given as TCRdb lists it. CDR3 protein: CASSDLGHNSPLQS. The chain couples TRBV6-4 to TRBJ1-6. Germline V gene sequence: CDR1 MRHNA, CDR2 SNTAGT. The CDR3 is made up of 14 amino acids, end residues included.

The table lists this clonotype with a few counts. The chain has TRBV7-6 and TRBJ2-7, with 14 bases fitting TRBD2. The CDR3 sequence is 19 residues long. The germline V gene has CDR1 SGHVS and CDR2 FNYEAQ. Losses at the gene ends were 5 bases for V and 4 bases for J; bases not matched to a gene: 16. The CDR3 loop reads CASSTSGLAGGLPPYEQYF. DNA for the CDR3: TGTGCCAGCAGCACTAGCGGACTAGCGGGAGGACTGCCCCCATACGAGCAGTACTTC.

This chain joins TRBV7-2 and TRBJ2-7; 10 bases are shared with TRBD1. From germline, CDR1 is SGHTA and CDR2 FQGNSA. The CDR3 runs 13 residues. V trimming: 5 bases; J trimming: 6 bases; junction bases outside the gene matches: 4. CDR3 in DNA: TGTGCCAGCAGCCGCGGACAGGGGGGCGAGCAGTACTTC. This translates into CASSRGQGGEQYF.

The chain carries TRBV25-1 and TRBJ1-1; 8 bases agree with TRBD1. Germline V lookup: CDR1 MGHDK, CDR2 SYGVNS. V lost 6 bases to trimming and J lost 1 base; unmatched junction nucleotides: 7. The CDR3 loop spans 15 amino acids. In DNA, the CDR3 is TGTGCCAGCAGCTTAGGACAGGGCAGGAACACTGAAGCTTTCTTT. The encoded protein is CASSLGQGRNTEAFF.

The chain employs TRBV4-1 and TRBJ2-7, with 12 bases lining up with TRBD2. The length of the CDR3 is 17 residues. The germline CDR1 and CDR2 sequences are MGHRA and YSYEKL. V was pared by 0 bases and J by 1 base, with 4 bases of the junction left unmatched. CDR3 residues: CASSQDPTSGRSYEQYF. CDR3 bases: TGCGCCAGCAGCCAAGATCCAACTAGCGGGAGGTCCTACGAGCAGTACTTC.

This clonotype has at least ten counts. V usage is TRBV19 and J usage is TRBJ1-2, with 7 bases aligning to TRBD1. CDR1 and CDR2 (germline): LNHDA, SQIVND (reference sequence). CDR3 length: 12 amino acids. V gave up 9 bases and J gave up 6 bases; unmatched junction bases: 7. In nucleotides, the CDR3 is TGTGCCAGCACCCGCCAGGGGGATGGCTACACCTTC. Translated: CASTRQGDGYTF.

The V call is TRBV2, the J call TRBJ2-5, with D perhaps matching TRBD2 (5 bases). This CDR3 is built from 12 residues. Trimming cost V 3 bases and J 5 bases, with 7 bases left between them. The germline V gene encodes CDR1 SNHLY and CDR2 FYNNEI. The DNA of the CDR3 is TGTGCCAGCAGTGACGGGGAGGAGACCCAGTACTTC. It is translated as CASSDGEETQYF.

This sequence joins TRBV7-9 and TRBJ2-7, with TRBD1 as a possible D gene (6 bases). V was cut by 4 bases and J by 10 bases, with 17 bases left in between. The CDR3 consists of 13 residues. Germline V CDR1 and CDR2: SEHNR, FQNEAQ (reference sequence). CDR3 in DNA: TGTGCCAGCAGCTCTCCACAGGGACGGGATCAGTACTTC. It specifies CASSSPQGRDQYF.

Notes on this clonotype: The junction does not match germline at one end; this may be a read error. The rearrangement links TRBV20-1 to TRBJ2-5; 9 bases agree with TRBD1. The CDR3 contains 13 residues. Per the germline V gene, CDR1 is DFQATT and CDR2 is SNEGSKA (reference sequence). CDR3 region: CSAYRDRAETQHF. In DNA form, the CDR3 reads TGCAGTGCATACCGGGACAGGGCCGAGACCCAGCACTTC.

There are many counts of this clonotype. The chain has TRBV20-1 and TRBJ2-4, with TRBD1 as a possible D gene (6 bases). Germline CDR1 reads DFQATT; CDR2 reads SNEGSKA (reference sequence). This CDR3 comprises 13 residues. Trimming took off 6 bases at V and 5 bases at J, with 14 bases between the two ends. The CDR3 bases are TGCAGTGCCCCTAGGGCAGGGGAAAACATTCAGTACTTC. Amino acids: CSAPRAGENIQYF.